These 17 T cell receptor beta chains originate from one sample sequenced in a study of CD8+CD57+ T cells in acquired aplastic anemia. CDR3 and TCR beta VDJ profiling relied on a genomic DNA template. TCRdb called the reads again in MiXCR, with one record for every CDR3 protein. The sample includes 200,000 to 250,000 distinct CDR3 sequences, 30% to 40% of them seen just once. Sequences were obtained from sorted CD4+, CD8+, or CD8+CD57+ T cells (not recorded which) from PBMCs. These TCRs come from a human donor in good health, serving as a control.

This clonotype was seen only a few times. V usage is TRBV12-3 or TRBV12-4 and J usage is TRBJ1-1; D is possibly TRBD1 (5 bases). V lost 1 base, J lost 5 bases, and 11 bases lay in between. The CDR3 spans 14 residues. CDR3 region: CASSLVQVGTEAFF. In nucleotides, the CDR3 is TGTGCCAGCAGTTTAGTACAGGTGGGGACTGAAGCTTTCTTT.

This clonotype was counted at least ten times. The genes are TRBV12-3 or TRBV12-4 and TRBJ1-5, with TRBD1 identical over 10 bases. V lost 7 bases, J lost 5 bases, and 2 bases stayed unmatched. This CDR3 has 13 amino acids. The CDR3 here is CASKGTGDQPQHF. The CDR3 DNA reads TGTGCCAGCAAAGGGACAGGGGATCAGCCCCAGCATTTT.

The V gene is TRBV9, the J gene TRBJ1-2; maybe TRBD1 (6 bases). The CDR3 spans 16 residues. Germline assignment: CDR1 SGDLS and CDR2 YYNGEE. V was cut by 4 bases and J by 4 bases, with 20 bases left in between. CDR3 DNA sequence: TGTGCCAGCAGCCCACACCAACTTGGACAGCCCTATGGCTACACCTTC. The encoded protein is CASSPHQLGQPYGYTF.

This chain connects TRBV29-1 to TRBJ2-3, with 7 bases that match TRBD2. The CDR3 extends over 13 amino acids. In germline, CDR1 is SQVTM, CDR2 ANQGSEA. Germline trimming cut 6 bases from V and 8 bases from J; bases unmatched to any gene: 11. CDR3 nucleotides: TGCAGCGTCGCCTTGCGGCTAGCGGTTACGCAGTATTTT. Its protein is CSVALRLAVTQYF.

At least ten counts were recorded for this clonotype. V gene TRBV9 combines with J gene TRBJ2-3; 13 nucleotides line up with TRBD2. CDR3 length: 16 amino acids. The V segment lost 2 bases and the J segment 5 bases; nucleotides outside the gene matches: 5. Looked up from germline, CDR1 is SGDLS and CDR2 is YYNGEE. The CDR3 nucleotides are TGTGCCAGCAGCGTCGGACTAGCGGGAGTTATAGATACGCAGTATTTT. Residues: CASSVGLAGVIDTQYF.

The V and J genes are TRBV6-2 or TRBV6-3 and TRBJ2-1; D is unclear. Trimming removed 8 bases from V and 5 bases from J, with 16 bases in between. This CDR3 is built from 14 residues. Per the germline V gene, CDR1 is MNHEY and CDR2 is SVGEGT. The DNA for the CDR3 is TGTGCCAGCGTAAGGGCGGACGTAAACAATGAGCAGTTCTTC. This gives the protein CASVRADVNNEQFF.

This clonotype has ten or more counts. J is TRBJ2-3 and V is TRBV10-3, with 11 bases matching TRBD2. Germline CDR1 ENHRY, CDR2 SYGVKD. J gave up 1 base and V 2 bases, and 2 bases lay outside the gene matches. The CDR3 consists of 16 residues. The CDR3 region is CAISEALAGGTDTQYF. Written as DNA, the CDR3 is TGTGCCATCAGTGAGGCACTAGCGGGAGGCACAGATACGCAGTATTTT.

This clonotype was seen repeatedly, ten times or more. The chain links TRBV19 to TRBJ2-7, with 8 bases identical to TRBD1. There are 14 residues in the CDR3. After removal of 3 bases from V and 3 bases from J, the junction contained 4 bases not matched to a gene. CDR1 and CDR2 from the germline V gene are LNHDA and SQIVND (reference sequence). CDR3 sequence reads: CASSIRTGFYEQYF. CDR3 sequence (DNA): TGTGCCAGTAGTATTCGGACAGGGTTCTACGAGCAGTACTTC.

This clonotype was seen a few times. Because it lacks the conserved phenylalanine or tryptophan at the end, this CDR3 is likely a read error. CDR3 amino acids: CASSPGQYYGYTS. DNA of the CDR3: TGTGCCAGCTCACCGGGCCAGTACTATGGCTACACCTCC. The chain links TRBV18 to TRBJ1-2, with no clear D. The CDR3 spans 13 residues. V lost 3 bases to trimming and J lost 3 bases, with 8 bases between them. Germline CDR1 KGHSH, CDR2 LQKENI.

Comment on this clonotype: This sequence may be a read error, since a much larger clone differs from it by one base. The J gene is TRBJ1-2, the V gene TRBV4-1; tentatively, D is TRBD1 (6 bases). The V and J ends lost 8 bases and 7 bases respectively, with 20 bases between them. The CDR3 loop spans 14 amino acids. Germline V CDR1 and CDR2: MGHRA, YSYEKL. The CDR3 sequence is CASGPTGYRAGYTF. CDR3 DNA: TGCGCCAGCGGCCCCACAGGGTATCGTGCTGGCTACACCTTC.

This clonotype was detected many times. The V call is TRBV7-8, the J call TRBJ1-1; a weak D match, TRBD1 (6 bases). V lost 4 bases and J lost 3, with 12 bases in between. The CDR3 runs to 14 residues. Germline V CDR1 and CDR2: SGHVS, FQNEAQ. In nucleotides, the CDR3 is TGTGCCAGCAGCTCAGGGGTTACGTACACTGAAGCTTTCTTT. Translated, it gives CASSSGVTYTEAFF.

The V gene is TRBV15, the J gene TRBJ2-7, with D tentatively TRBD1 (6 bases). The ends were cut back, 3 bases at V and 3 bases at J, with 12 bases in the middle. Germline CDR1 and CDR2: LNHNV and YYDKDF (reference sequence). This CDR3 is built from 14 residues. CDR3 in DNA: TGTGCCACCAGCAGGGACACAGGGTACTACGAGCAGTACTTC. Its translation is CATSRDTGYYEQYF.

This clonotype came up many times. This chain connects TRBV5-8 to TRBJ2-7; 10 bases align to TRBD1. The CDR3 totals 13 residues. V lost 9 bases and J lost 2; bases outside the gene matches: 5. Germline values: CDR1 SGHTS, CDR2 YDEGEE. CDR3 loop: CATRTGGTYEQYF. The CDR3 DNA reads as TGTGCCACCCGGACAGGGGGAACCTACGAGCAGTACTTC.

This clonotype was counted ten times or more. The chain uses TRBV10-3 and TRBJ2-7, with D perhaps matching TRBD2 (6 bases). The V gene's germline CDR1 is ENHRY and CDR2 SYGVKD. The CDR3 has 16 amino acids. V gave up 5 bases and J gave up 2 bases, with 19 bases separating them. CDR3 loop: CAISSAAGLKTYEQYF. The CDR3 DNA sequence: TGTGCCATCAGTTCCGCCGCGGGACTTAAAACCTACGAGCAGTACTTC.

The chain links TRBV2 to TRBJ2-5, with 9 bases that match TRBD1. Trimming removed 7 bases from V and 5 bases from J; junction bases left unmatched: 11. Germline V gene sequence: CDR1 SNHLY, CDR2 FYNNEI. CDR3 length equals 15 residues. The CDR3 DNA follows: TGTGCCAGCAACCCAGGACAGGGGATGGGGGAGACCCAGTACTTC. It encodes CASNPGQGMGETQYF.

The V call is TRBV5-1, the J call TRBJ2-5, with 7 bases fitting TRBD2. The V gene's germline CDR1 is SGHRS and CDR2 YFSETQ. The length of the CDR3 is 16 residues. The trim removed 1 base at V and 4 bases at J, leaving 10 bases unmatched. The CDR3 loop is CASSLFGGGTVETQYF. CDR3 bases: TGCGCCAGCAGCTTGTTTGGGGGAGGGACGGTAGAGACCCAGTACTTC. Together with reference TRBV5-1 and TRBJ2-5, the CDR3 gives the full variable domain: KAGVTQTPRYLIKTRGQQVTLSCSPISGHRSVSWYQQTPGQGLQFLFEYFSETQRNKGNFPGRFSGRQFSNSRSEMNVSTLELGDSALYLCASSLFGGGTVETQYFGPGTRLLVL.

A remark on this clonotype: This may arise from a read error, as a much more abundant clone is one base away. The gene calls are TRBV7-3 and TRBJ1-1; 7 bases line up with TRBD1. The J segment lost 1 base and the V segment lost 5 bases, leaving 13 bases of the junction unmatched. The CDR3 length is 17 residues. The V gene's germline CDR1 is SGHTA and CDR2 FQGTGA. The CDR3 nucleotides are TGTGCCAGCAGCGTCTCCCCCGCGGGACAGAGGAACACTGAAGCTTTCTTT. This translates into CASSVSPAGQRNTEAFF.